Sequencing of this TCR beta chain was carried out in a study of long-term antiretroviral therapy in people with HIV. Study-level background: Some samples came about a decade before the 2015 immediate-ART recommendation, and these were the earliest.

V was cut by 3 bases and J by 2 bases, with 17 bases left in between. CDR1 and CDR2 from the germline V gene are SGHAT and FQNNGV. The CDR3 length is 17 residues. For each donor, at least one pre-ART and at least two post-ART PBMC samples were available. They ran version v3.0 of the immunoSEQ assay at survey level. Sequencing of each sample targeted about 35,000-50,000 T-cell genomes. Some clones are missing from TCRdb's copy, which holds only in-frame ones; the method was immunoSEQ multiplex PCR. In the table there are tens of thousands of clones, about four fifths of which are singletons. The chain combines TRBV11-2 with TRBJ1-3; no clear D. The TCR sequence derives from a man aged 25 to 40 with HIV. The sample was unsorted PBMCs, taken 0.7 years before starting antiretroviral therapy. CDR3 bases: TGTGCCAGCAGCTTGGGATCGGTAGTGGCTCCTGGAAACACCATATATTTT. It encodes CASSLGSVVAPGNTIYF.